What follows are 30 T cell receptor beta chains derived from one specimen sequenced in a study of T cells in Graves' hyperthyroidism and ophthalmopathy. Researchers amplified the TCR beta CDR3 regions from RNA transcripts. When the TCR CDR3 underwent first-round RT-PCR, the HTBI primer set was used. Via MiXCR, TCRdb re-called the multiplex PCR reads, giving one row per CDR3 protein. The table shows about 330,000 distinct CDR3 sequences, with approximately 15% occurring only once. The sequencing sample was made of blood. The receptors originated from a woman in her thirties or forties with Graves' ophthalmopathy.

Ten or more counts support this clonotype. The chain is built from TRBV29-1 and TRBJ2-3, with a tentative D call TRBD2 (6 bases). Germline CDR1 is SQVTM and CDR2 is ANQGSEA. The CDR3 totals 16 residues. The V and J ends lost 3 bases and 4 bases respectively, with 20 bases between them. The CDR3 coding sequence is TGCAGCGTTGATTTGTTTGCACTAGCCCGACCAGATACGCAGTATTTT. Its translation is CSVDLFALARPDTQYF.

This clonotype showed up just a few times. The chain joins TRBV20-1 to TRBJ2-3; D is unclear. V gave up 7 bases and J gave up 1 base, with 9 bases separating them. The CDR3 extends over 12 amino acids. CDR1 is DFQATT, CDR2 SNEGSKA, per germline (reference sequence). CDR3 in DNA: TGCAGTGTCACGCAGCGCACAGATACGCAGTATTTT. Protein: CSVTQRTDTQYF.

This clonotype has only a few counts. The chain has TRBV4-1 and TRBJ1-2; 9 bases map to TRBD1. Losses at the gene ends were 0 bases for V and 5 bases for J; bases not matched to a gene: 13. The CDR3 extends over 18 amino acids. CDR1 MGHRA and CDR2 YSYEKL come from the germline V gene. The CDR3 sequence: CASSQDRPGTGMGYGYTF. The CDR3 region has the DNA TGCGCCAGCAGCCAAGACCGACCGGGGACAGGGATGGGGTATGGCTACACCTTC.

This clonotype appeared many times. The chain joins TRBV3-1 to TRBJ2-1, with 10 bases aligning to TRBD2. The V gene end was trimmed by 4 bases and the J gene end by 7 bases; junction bases not matched to a gene: 10. Per the germline V gene, CDR1 is LGHDT and CDR2 is YNNKEL (reference sequence). The CDR3 totals 16 residues. As DNA, the CDR3 is TGTGCCAGCAGCCGAGCGGGGGGGCGCACGAGGAATGAGCAGTTCTTC. This codes for CASSRAGGRTRNEQFF.

This clonotype came up many times. The CDR3 spells CASSLSRGGRSFRDTQYF. For the CDR3, the DNA is TGTGCCAGCAGCTTATCTAGAGGGGGAAGATCGTTTCGAGATACGCAGTATTTT. This sequence joins TRBV7-9 and TRBJ2-3; a weak D match, TRBD1 (6 bases). V lost 2 bases to trimming and J lost 5 bases, with 23 bases between them. The CDR3 totals 18 residues. Germline-derived CDR1 and CDR2 are SEHNR and FQNEAQ (reference sequence).

This clonotype was observed at least ten times. This rearrangement joins TRBV7-2 to TRBJ1-2, with D unresolved. The CDR3 sequence is 13 residues long. V lost 5 bases and J 4 bases, leaving 11 bases between the germline ends. Germline V lookup: CDR1 SGHTA, CDR2 FQGNSA. Here the CDR3 reads CASSVYGGYGYTF. The CDR3 bases are TGTGCCAGCAGCGTATACGGAGGCTATGGCTACACCTTC.

The chain uses TRBV10-3 and TRBJ2-5; D may match TRBD1 or TRBD2 (5 bases each). This CDR3 region has 15 residues. The germline V gene has CDR1 ENHRY and CDR2 SYGVKD. With 6 bases removed from V and 3 bases from J, the gap between germline ends came to 17 bases. The CDR3 protein is CAISDPEGKKETQYF. CDR3 in DNA: TGTGCCATCAGCGATCCAGAGGGGAAGAAAGAGACCCAGTACTTC.

In its sample, this clonotype was seen many times. V gene TRBV3-1 combines with J gene TRBJ1-2, with 7 bases identical to TRBD1. The germline CDR1 and CDR2 sequences are LGHDT and YNNKEL (reference sequence). J gave up 5 bases and V 1 base, and 7 bases lay outside the gene matches. There are 15 residues in the CDR3. In DNA, the CDR3 is TGTGCCAGCAGCCAAGCTGGGGACAGTTGGTATGGCTACACCTTC. Translating it yields CASSQAGDSWYGYTF.

The chain recombines TRBV9 with TRBJ1-6; D perhaps matches TRBD1 (6 bases). CDR1 SGDLS and CDR2 YYNGEE come from the germline V gene. CDR3 size: 17 residues. V dropped 0 bases and J dropped 7 bases, with 17 bases sitting between them. Written as DNA, the CDR3 is TGTGCCAGCAGCGTAGCTGAGGACAGAAGGTACAATTCACCCCTCCACTTT. As protein: CASSVAEDRRYNSPLHF.

The rearrangement joins TRBV19 to TRBJ2-1; D may be TRBD1 (6 bases). Germline V gives CDR1 LNHDA, CDR2 SQIVND (reference sequence). The germline V and J ends were trimmed by 5 bases and 0 bases, with 20 bases remaining between them. The CDR3 consists of 18 residues. CDR3 amino acids: CASSPPWGRHSSYNEQFF. CDR3 coding DNA: TGTGCCAGTAGTCCACCGTGGGGGCGTCATAGCTCCTACAATGAGCAGTTCTTC. Drawing the rest from reference TRBV19 and TRBJ2-1, the complete variable domain is DGGITQSPKYLFRKEGQNVTLSCEQNLNHDAMYWYRQDPGQGLRLIYYSQIVNDFQKGDIAEGYSVSREKKESFPLTVTSAQKNPTAFYLCASSPPWGRHSSYNEQFFGPGTRLTVL.

At least ten counts were recorded for this clonotype. The chain recombines TRBV5-4 with TRBJ1-1; 7 bases match TRBD1. V shed 4 bases, J shed 6 bases, and the junction held 6 bases outside the gene matches. Germline values: CDR1 SGHNT, CDR2 YYREEE (reference sequence). CDR3 length: 13 amino acids. CDR3 sequence reads: CASSPGGGAEAFF. The CDR3 bases are TGTGCCAGCAGCCCAGGGGGAGGGGCTGAAGCTTTCTTT.

In this sample, this clonotype turned up many times. V gene TRBV6-1 combines with J gene TRBJ1-2, with D uncertain. The CDR3 runs 12 residues. Germline lookup yields CDR1 MNHNS and CDR2 SASEGT. V lost 4 bases, J lost 4 bases, and 7 bases lay in between. CDR3 DNA sequence: TGTGCCAGCAGTGGGTTTGGCTATGGCTACACCTTC. Residues: CASSGFGYGYTF.

Ten or more counts support this clonotype. This chain uses TRBV6-1 with TRBJ1-1; D is perhaps TRBD1 (5 bases). The CDR3 loop spans 14 amino acids. V lost 8 bases and J lost 4, with 17 bases in between. Germline values: CDR1 MNHNS, CDR2 SASEGT. The DNA of the CDR3 is TGTGCCAGCCCTCGCCAGGGTACGGGCACTGAAGCTTTCTTT. As protein: CASPRQGTGTEAFF.

This clonotype appeared many times. The chain combines TRBV5-8 with TRBJ1-5, with 8 positions matching TRBD1. Germline V gene lookup returns CDR1 SGHTS and CDR2 YDEGEE. The J segment lost 4 bases and the V segment lost 2 bases, leaving 5 bases of the junction unmatched. There are 15 residues in the CDR3. For the CDR3, the DNA is TGTGCCAGCAGCTTAACAGGGGGATGGAATCAGCCCCAGCATTTT. This translates into CASSLTGGWNQPQHF.

In its sample, this clonotype was seen many times. This rearrangement joins TRBV20-1 to TRBJ2-4, with 9 bases lining up with TRBD2. Per the germline V gene, CDR1 is DFQATT and CDR2 is SNEGSKA (reference sequence). V dropped 4 bases and J dropped 8; count of bases not matched to a gene: 9. This CDR3 spans 14 amino acids. CDR3 region: CSATRGGLSDIQYF. The CDR3 bases are TGCAGTGCTACGCGGGGGGGCCTTTCGGACATTCAGTACTTC.

This clonotype has a count of ten or more. The genes are TRBV6-6 and TRBJ1-1, with unresolved D. This CDR3 has 15 residues. V lost 2 bases, J lost 3 bases, and 13 bases lay in between. CDR1 is MNHNY and CDR2 is SVGAGI in the germline V gene (reference sequence). The CDR3 DNA reads as TGTGCCAGCAGTTACGGGATCCCCAAGTACACTGAAGCTTTCTTT. Protein sequence: CASSYGIPKYTEAFF.

This clonotype showed up many times. The V call is TRBV12-3 or TRBV12-4, the J call TRBJ2-1; TRBD1 matches 7 bases. V lost 5 bases and J lost 6; bases outside the gene matches: 7. The CDR3 runs 14 residues. CDR3 sequence: CASSATGVGNEQFF. CDR3 nucleotide sequence: TGTGCCAGCAGTGCTACAGGGGTGGGCAATGAGCAGTTCTTC.

This clonotype was recorded at least ten times. This chain links TRBV2 with TRBJ1-5, with D unclear. The CDR3 consists of 14 residues. Per the germline V gene, CDR1 is SNHLY and CDR2 is FYNNEI. V was cut by 6 bases and J by 0 bases, with 9 bases left in between. The CDR3 DNA reads as TGTGCCAGCAGGCCTCAGTATAGCAATCAGCCCCAGCATTTT. Amino acids: CASRPQYSNQPQHF. Drawing the rest from reference TRBV2 and TRBJ1-5, the complete variable domain is EPEVTQTPSHQVTQMGQEVILRCVPISNHLYFYWYRQILGQKVEFLVSFYNNEISEKSEIFDDQFSVERPDGSNFTLKIRSTKLEDSAMYFCASRPQYSNQPQHFGDGTRLSIL.

The table lists this clonotype with many counts. The chain employs TRBV7-2 and TRBJ2-7; D uncertain. Germline V gene data show CDR1 as SGHTA and CDR2 as FQGNSA. V lost 3 bases to trimming and J lost 0 bases, with 9 bases between them. This CDR3 comprises 14 residues. Here the CDR3 reads CASSFARSSYEQYF. In DNA, the CDR3 is TGTGCCAGCAGCTTTGCCAGGAGCTCCTACGAGCAGTACTTC.

About this clonotype itself: A much larger clone is a single base away; this may be a read error. This rearrangement joins TRBV7-2 to TRBJ1-5; D perhaps matches TRBD1 (6 bases). This CDR3 is built from 13 residues. Germline V gene sequence: CDR1 SGHTA, CDR2 FQGNSA. The CDR3 loop reads CASSLIKGQPQRF. Written as DNA, the CDR3 is TGTGCCAGCAGCTTAATCAAAGGACAGCCCCAGCGTTTT. The full variable domain, in which reference TRBV7-2 and TRBJ1-5 provide the parts outside the CDR3, is GAGVSQSPSNKVTEKGKDVELRCDPISGHTALYWYRQSLGQGLEFLIYFQGNSAPDKSGLPSDRFSAERTGGSVSTLTIQRTQQEDSAVYLCASSLIKGQPQRFGDGTRLSIL.

This clonotype was found many times. As DNA, the CDR3 is TGCAGTGCTAGAGCCGGCGGGGGGACACAAGAGACCCAGTACTTC. Amino acid sequence: CSARAGGGTQETQYF. The chain is built from TRBV20-1 and TRBJ2-5; 8 bases align to TRBD2. The CDR3 runs to 15 residues. Trimming removed 1 base from V and 2 bases from J; junction bases left unmatched: 6. Germline CDR1 reads DFQATT; CDR2 reads SNEGSKA (reference sequence).

In this sample, this clonotype turned up many times. The CDR3: CASSWDSHSGNTIYF. In nucleotides, the CDR3 is TGCGCCAGCAGCTGGGACAGCCACTCTGGAAACACCATATATTTT. J is TRBJ1-3 and V is TRBV5-1; 7 nucleotides agree with TRBD1. CDR1 and CDR2 from the germline V gene are SGHRS and YFSETQ. With 3 bases clipped from V and 0 bases from J, the junction kept 3 bases outside the gene matches. The CDR3 loop spans 15 amino acids.

This clonotype was picked up many times. The chain has TRBV5-1 and TRBJ2-7, with D hard to call. Per the germline V gene, CDR1 is SGHRS and CDR2 is YFSETQ. Trimming took 0 bases from V and 4 from J, leaving 11 bases between them. This CDR3 comprises 14 residues. Here the CDR3 DNA reads TGCGCCAGCAGCTTGGAGGCAGTCTTATACGAGCAGTACTTC. Translating it yields CASSLEAVLYEQYF.

The rearrangement links TRBV20-1 to TRBJ2-2; D may correspond to TRBD1 or TRBD2 (5 bases each). The CDR3 spans 14 residues. The germline V and J ends were trimmed by 0 bases and 4 bases, with 9 bases remaining between them. Germline CDR1 DFQATT, CDR2 SNEGSKA (reference sequence). The CDR3 loop is CSAREQEVTGELFF. CDR3 DNA sequence: TGCAGTGCTAGAGAACAGGAGGTCACCGGGGAGCTGTTTTTT.

J is TRBJ2-5 and V is TRBV19, with TRBD1 matching over 9 bases. The CDR3 has 14 amino acids. Germline-derived CDR1 and CDR2 are LNHDA and SQIVND (reference sequence). The V and J ends lost 9 bases and 2 bases, in that order; junction bases with no gene match: 7. The CDR3 region is CASSGQGNQETQYF. CDR3 coding DNA: TGTGCCAGCTCGGGACAGGGCAATCAAGAGACCCAGTACTTC.

The rearrangement joins TRBV5-6 to TRBJ1-1, with TRBD1 matching over 7 bases. There are 15 residues in the CDR3. Germline lookup yields CDR1 SGHDT and CDR2 YYEEEE. The ends lost 4 bases at V and 6 bases at J; junction bases unmatched: 12. CDR3 protein: CASSNPTTGSPEAFF. The CDR3 DNA sequence: TGTGCCAGCAGCAACCCCACGACAGGGTCCCCTGAAGCTTTCTTT.

The chain recombines TRBV6-6 with TRBJ2-2, with D perhaps TRBD1 (6 bases). Germline CDR1 MNHNY, CDR2 SVGAGI (reference sequence). Between the trimmed V and J ends, which lost 2 bases and 7 bases, there was a span of 11 bases. CDR3 length: 14 amino acids. CDR3 region: CASSYLLRGGELFF. As DNA, the CDR3 is TGTGCCAGCAGTTACCTTCTCAGGGGCGGGGAGCTGTTTTTT.

This clonotype was seen ten or more times. The chain carries TRBV2 and TRBJ1-6, with D uncertain. Germline values: CDR1 SNHLY, CDR2 FYNNEI. V lost 8 bases, J lost 0 bases, and 11 bases lay in between. The CDR3 is 15 residues long. Here the CDR3 reads CASAMSSSYNSPLHF. The CDR3 region has the DNA TGTGCCAGCGCGATGTCAAGCTCCTATAATTCACCCCTCCACTTT.

This clonotype was observed many times. CDR3 sequence (DNA): TGTGCCACCAGAATTACAGGGGAAGCGAAAGAGACCCAGTACTTC. Translating gives CATRITGEAKETQYF. This chain connects TRBV24-1 to TRBJ2-5; TRBD1 agrees at 7 bases. The ends lost 7 bases at V and 3 bases at J; junction bases unmatched: 10. From germline, CDR1 is KGHDR and CDR2 SFDVKD. This CDR3 spans 15 amino acids.

This clonotype was observed at least ten times. The chain employs TRBV10-1 and TRBJ2-1, with 10 positions matching TRBD2. Germline assignment: CDR1 WNHNN and CDR2 SYGVQD (reference sequence). After removal of 6 bases from V and 9 bases from J, the junction contained 20 bases not matched to a gene. The CDR3 has 18 residues. This chain's CDR3 is CASSPGTGAAGGPGEQFF. CDR3 DNA: TGCGCCAGCAGCCCCGGGACAGGAGCAGCGGGAGGGCCAGGTGAGCAGTTCTTC.